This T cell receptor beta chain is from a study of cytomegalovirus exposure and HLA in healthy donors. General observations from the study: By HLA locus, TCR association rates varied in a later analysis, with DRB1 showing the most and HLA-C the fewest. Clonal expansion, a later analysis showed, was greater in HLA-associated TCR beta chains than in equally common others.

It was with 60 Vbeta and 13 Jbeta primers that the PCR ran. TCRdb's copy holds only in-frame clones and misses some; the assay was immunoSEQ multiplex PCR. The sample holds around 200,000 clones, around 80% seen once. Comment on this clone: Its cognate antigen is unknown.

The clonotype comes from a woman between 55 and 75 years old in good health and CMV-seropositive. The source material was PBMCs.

CDR3 protein: CASGLTGSSYNEQFF. The CDR3 DNA reads as TGTGCCAGCGGATTGACAGGGAGCTCCTACAATGAGCAGTTCTTC. V is TRBV7-2 and J is TRBJ2-1; 7 bases map to TRBD1. Germline CDR1 and CDR2: SGHTA and FQGNSA. V trimming: 8 bases; J trimming: 0 bases; junction bases outside the gene matches: 7. The CDR3 loop spans 15 amino acids.